This T cell receptor beta chain comes out of a study of shared clonotypes between healthy human individuals. Findings and caveats of the study: In a few donors, about 5% of naive CD4 clonotypes appeared in common. The small donor group covered limited genetic and exposure diversity.

Evenly divided among several immunoSEQ plates was the genomic DNA of each subset. The table came from immunoSEQ multiplex PCR; TCRdb's copy has only in-frame clones and leaves some out. The sample shows 400,000 or so clones, 90% to 97% of them seen only once. Germline V gene sequence: CDR1 MDHEN, CDR2 SYDVKM. The CDR3 is made up of 15 amino acids. V shed 7 bases, J shed 2 bases, and the junction held 9 bases outside the gene matches. HIV-negative, healthy adults without recent acute infections or vaccinations were the donors. About this clone: Its antigen is not identified.

Source material: memory CD8+ T cells sorted from blood. Subset described: CD45RO+ cells pooled with CCR7-negative TemRA cells. The clonotype originates from a man aged 25-45 years in good health. The rearrangement joins TRBV28 to TRBJ2-5; 8 bases align to TRBD2. The chain's CDR3 is CASTPLAGSQETQYF. CDR3 sequence (DNA): TGTGCCAGCACCCCCTTAGCGGGATCTCAAGAGACCCAGTACTTC.